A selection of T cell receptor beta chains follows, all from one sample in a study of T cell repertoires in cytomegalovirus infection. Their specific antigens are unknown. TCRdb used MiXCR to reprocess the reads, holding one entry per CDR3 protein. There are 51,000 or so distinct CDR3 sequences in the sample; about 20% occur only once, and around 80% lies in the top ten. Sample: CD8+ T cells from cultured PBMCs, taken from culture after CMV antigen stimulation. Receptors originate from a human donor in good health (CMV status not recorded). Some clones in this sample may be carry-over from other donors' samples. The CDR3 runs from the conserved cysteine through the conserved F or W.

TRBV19	CASTTSGANVLTF
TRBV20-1	CSARDRGERETQYF
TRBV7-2	CASSESATNEKLFF
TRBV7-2	CASSSNRDREQETQYF
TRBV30	CAWTPGGGKDTQYF
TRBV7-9	CASSLYAGYGYTF
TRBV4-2	CASSQEYGSYEQYF
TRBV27	CASSPGGGPSSYNEQFF
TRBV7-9	CASSLTGSSYNEQFF
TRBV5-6	CASSPPDPAGQETQYF
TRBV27	CASSLDRRGAYEQYF
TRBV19	CASSSGGVWAF
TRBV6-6	CASSDPGTAASEQYF
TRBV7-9	CASRPATGELFF
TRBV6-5	CASSPFVQGSGNGYTF
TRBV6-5	CASSYPSYNEQFF
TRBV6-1	CASSDPPGGEYGYTF
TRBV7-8	CASSSRTGKGPQHF
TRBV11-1	CASSLEVGDRVYNEQFF
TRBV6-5	CASRPRGRDYGYTF
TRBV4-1	CASRHTTGTDNSPLHF
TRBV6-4	CASSPKLNTEAFF
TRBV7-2	CASSLGGMGGGELFF
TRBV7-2	CASSPWENQPQHF
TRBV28	CASSFYPSRGGYTF
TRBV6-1	CASSEETVDGYTF
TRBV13	CASSYSLDSSGANVLTF
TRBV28	CASSPETANTGELFF
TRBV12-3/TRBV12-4	CASSWETRSSTDTQYF
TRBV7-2	CASSLLGNEQYF
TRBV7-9	CASSPEGGTGSYEQYF
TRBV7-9	CASSLDRNTIYF
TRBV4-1	CASSQEEQASTEAFF